The entry below gives a single TCR beta chain sequence along with its context. This CDR3 is 15 amino acids long. Trimming took off 7 bases at V and 5 bases at J, with 19 bases between the two ends. Germline CDR1 is LNHNV and CDR2 is YYDKDF (reference sequence). This sample is part of a study of tumor-infiltrating lymphocytes in oesophageal squamous cell carcinoma. A single record per CDR3 protein comes from TCRdb applying MiXCR to the PCR reads. The sample records about 20,000 distinct CDR3 sequences, around 40% being singletons. Specimen: blood. The gene calls are TRBV15 and TRBJ2-3, with D perhaps matching TRBD1 or TRBD2 (5 bases each). The receptor comes from a male donor with esophageal squamous cell carcinoma. The CDR3 loop is CATTSGQGEGDTQYF. Here the CDR3 DNA reads TGTGCCACCACCTCCGGGCAGGGTGAGGGAGATACGCAGTATTTT.